This T cell receptor beta chain was obtained from a study of OX40 agonist ivuxolimab in advanced cancers. The study, taken as a whole, reports: With doses of 0.1 to 3.0 mg/kg, CD4+ and CD8+ blood T cells had undergone clonal expansion by week 6. Partly responding patients at 0.1-3.0 mg/kg showed some of the smallest clonal expansion.

This clone has only one observation. Its cognate antigen is unknown. Trimming cost V 4 bases and J 1 base, with 15 bases left between them. Germline V CDR1 and CDR2: SGDLS, YYNGEE. The CDR3 has 15 amino acids. Repertoires were generated with immunoSEQ multiplex PCR, while TCRdb's copy carries only in-frame clones and drops some. The sample has about 100,000 clones, 80% to 95% seen once. The clonotype was recovered from an adult with an advanced solid tumor such as melanoma, head and neck, liver or kidney cancer. The chain joins TRBV9 to TRBJ2-7; D possibly uses TRBD1 or TRBD2 (5 bases each). Here the sequenced sample was CD4+ or CD8+ T cells sorted from blood, taken in a trial of the OX40 agonist ivuxolimab. CDR3 sequence (DNA): TGTGCCAGCAGCCCTCGATCCGAGGGGTCCTACGAGCAGTACTTC. Protein product: CASSPRSEGSYEQYF. The full variable domain, completed using reference TRBV9 and TRBJ2-7, is DSGVTQTPKHLITATGQRVTLRCSPRSGDLSVYWYQQSLDQGLQFLIQYYNGEERAKGNILERFSAQQFPDLHSELNLSSLELGDSALYFCASSPRSEGSYEQYFGPGTRLTVT.